This T cell receptor beta chain was observed in a study of cytomegalovirus exposure and HLA in healthy donors. Study-wide findings and caveats: Most TCR sequences showed up rarely, but some public TCRs showed up in many donors. The number of N-insertions in an Asian-associated ancestry cluster was reportedly below the roughly 670-donor mean in a later analysis.

A multiplex PCR was run with 60 Vbeta primers and 13 Jbeta primers. Here immunoSEQ multiplex PCR was the method, and the copy in TCRdb shows in-frame clones only, minus some. The sample includes fewer than 200,000 clones, over 70% of them seen just once. The CDR3 is 11 residues long. The V and J ends lost 6 bases and 5 bases respectively, with 10 bases between them. CDR1 DFQATT and CDR2 SNEGSKA come from the germline V gene (reference sequence). Remarks on this clone: Antigen: not known.

This chain uses TRBV20-1 with TRBJ2-5, with D possibly TRBD2 on 5 matching bases. Sequences were obtained from PBMCs. This TCR was recovered from a man aged 35-49 years in good health and CMV-seropositive. CDR3 amino acids: CSATSLETQYF. DNA of the CDR3: TGCAGTGCCACTAGTCTGGAGACCCAGTACTTC.